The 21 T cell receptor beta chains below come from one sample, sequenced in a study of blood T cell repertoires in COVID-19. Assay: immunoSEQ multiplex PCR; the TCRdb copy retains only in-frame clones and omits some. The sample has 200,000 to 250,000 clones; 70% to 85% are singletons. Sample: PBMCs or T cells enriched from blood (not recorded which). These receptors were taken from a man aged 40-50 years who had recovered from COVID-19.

CDR3 amino acids: CASSIIGLAGGETQYF. DNA of the CDR3: TGTGCCAGTAGTATAATTGGACTAGCGGGAGGAGAGACCCAGTACTTC. The V gene is TRBV19, the J gene TRBJ2-5; TRBD2 aligns across 14 bases. CDR3 length: 16 amino acids. Trimming removed 2 bases from V and 4 bases from J; junction bases left unmatched: 3. The germline gives CDR1 LNHDA, CDR2 SQIVND (reference sequence).

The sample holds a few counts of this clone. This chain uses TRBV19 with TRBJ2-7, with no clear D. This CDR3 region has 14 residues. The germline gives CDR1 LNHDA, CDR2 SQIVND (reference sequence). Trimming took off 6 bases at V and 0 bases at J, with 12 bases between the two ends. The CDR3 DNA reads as TGTGCCAGTAGACAGTACATAAGCTCCTACGAGCAGTACTTC. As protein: CASRQYISSYEQYF.

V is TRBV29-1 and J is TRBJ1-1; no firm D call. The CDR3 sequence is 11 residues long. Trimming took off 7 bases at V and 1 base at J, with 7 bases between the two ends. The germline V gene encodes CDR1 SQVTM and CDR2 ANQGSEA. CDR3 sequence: CSGRENTEAFF. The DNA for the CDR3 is TGCAGCGGGCGGGAGAACACTGAAGCTTTCTTT. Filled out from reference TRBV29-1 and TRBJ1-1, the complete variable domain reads SAVISQKPSRDICQRGTSLTIQCQVDSQVTMMFWYRQQPGQSLTLIATANQGSEATYESGFVIDKFPISRPNLTFSTLTVSNMSPEDSSIYLCSGRENTEAFFGQGTRLTVV.

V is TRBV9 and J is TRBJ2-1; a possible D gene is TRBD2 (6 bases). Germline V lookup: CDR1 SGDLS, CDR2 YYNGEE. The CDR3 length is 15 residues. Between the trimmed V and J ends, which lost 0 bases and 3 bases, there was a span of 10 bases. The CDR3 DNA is TGTGCCAGCAGCGTAGCCAGCGGGTTCTACAATGAGCAGTTCTTC. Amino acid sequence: CASSVASGFYNEQFF.

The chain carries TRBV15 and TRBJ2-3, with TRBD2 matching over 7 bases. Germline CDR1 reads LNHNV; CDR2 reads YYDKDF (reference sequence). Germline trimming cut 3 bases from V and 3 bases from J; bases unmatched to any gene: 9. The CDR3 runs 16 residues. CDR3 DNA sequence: TGTGCCACCAGCAGTGCTGGGGGGGTCGTTACAGATACGCAGTATTTT. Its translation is CATSSAGGVVTDTQYF.

The CDR3 protein is CASSFQGVSYNEQFF. In DNA form, the CDR3 reads TGTGCCAGCAGTTTTCAGGGGGTCTCCTACAATGAGCAGTTCTTC. The chain employs TRBV28 and TRBJ2-1; TRBD1 matches 7 bases. The V gene end was trimmed by 3 bases and the J gene end by 0 bases; junction bases not matched to a gene: 2. This CDR3 contains 15 residues. Germline CDR1 is MDHEN and CDR2 is SYDVKM.

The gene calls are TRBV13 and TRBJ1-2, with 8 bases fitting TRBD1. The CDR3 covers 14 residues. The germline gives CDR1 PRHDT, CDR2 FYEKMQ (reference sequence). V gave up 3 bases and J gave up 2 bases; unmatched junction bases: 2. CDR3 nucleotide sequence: TGTGCCAGCAGCTTTAGACAGGGGAACTATGGCTACACCTTC. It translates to CASSFRQGNYGYTF.

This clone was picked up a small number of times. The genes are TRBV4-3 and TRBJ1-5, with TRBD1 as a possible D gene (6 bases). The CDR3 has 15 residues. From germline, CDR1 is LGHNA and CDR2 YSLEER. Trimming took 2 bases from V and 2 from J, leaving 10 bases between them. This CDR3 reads CASSQQGYGNQPQHF. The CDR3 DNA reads TGCGCCAGCAGCCAACAGGGGTATGGCAATCAGCCCCAGCATTTT.

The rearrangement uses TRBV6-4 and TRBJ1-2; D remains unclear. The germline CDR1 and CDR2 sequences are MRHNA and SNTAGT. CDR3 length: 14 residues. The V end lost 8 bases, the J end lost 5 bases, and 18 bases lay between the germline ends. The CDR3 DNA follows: TGTGCCAGCTCGCCGGCGGCCGGATCATATGGCTACACCTTC. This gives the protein CASSPAAGSYGYTF.

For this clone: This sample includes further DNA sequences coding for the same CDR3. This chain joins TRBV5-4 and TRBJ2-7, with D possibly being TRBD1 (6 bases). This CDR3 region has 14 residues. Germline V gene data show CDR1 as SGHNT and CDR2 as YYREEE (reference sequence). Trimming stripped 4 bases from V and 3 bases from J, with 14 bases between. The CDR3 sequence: CASSPQGSRYEQYF. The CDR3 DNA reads TGTGCCAGCAGCCCCCAGGGGTCACGCTACGAGCAGTACTTC. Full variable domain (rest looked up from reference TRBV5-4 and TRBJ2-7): ETGVTQSPTHLIKTRGQQVTLRCSSQSGHNTVSWYQQALGQGPQFIFQYYREEENGRGNFPPRFSGLQFPNYSSELNVNALELDDSALYLCASSPQGSRYEQYFGPGTRLTVT.

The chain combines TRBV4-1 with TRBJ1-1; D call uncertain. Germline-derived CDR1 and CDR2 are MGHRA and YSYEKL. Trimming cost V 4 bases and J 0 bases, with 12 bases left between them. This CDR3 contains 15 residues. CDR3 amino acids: CASSRTQELNTEAFF. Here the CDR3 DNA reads TGCGCCAGCAGCCGGACTCAGGAATTGAACACTGAAGCTTTCTTT.

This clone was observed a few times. CDR3 sequence: CASSVGLAEGTQYF. The CDR3 DNA sequence: TGTGCCAGCAGCGTAGGACTAGCGGAGGGAACGCAGTATTTT. The gene calls are TRBV9 and TRBJ2-3; TRBD2 agrees at 9 bases. The CDR3 sequence is 14 residues long. CDR1 is SGDLS and CDR2 is YYNGEE in the germline V gene. V was clipped by 0 bases and J by 9 bases; unmatched bases: 5.

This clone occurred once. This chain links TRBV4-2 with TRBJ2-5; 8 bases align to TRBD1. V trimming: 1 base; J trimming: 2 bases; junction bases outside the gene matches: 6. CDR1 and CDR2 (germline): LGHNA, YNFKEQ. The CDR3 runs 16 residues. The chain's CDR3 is CASSQARGTGQETQYF. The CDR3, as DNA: TGTGCCAGCAGCCAAGCGAGAGGGACAGGACAAGAGACCCAGTACTTC.

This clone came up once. The DNA for the CDR3 is TGCGCCAGCAGCGAGGGACAGGGGATCCGCGGCTACACCTTC. It translates to CASSEGQGIRGYTF. The chain links TRBV5-1 to TRBJ1-2, with 10 positions matching TRBD1. Trimming at V came to 4 bases and at J to 8 bases, leaving 8 bases not matched to a gene. This CDR3 spans 14 amino acids. Germline CDR1 is SGHRS and CDR2 is YFSETQ.

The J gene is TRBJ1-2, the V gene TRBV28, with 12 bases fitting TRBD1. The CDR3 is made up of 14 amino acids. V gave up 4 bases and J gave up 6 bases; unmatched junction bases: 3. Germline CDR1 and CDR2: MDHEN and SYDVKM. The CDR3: CASSWDRGLDGYTF. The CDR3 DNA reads TGTGCCAGCAGTTGGGACAGGGGGCTGGATGGCTACACCTTC.

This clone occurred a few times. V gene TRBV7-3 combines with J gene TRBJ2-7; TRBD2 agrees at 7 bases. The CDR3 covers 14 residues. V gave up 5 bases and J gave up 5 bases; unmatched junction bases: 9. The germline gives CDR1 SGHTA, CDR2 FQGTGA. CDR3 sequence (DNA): TGTGCCAGCAGCCCCGGGGGGTTTTCCAACGAGCAGTACTTC. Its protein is CASSPGGFSNEQYF.

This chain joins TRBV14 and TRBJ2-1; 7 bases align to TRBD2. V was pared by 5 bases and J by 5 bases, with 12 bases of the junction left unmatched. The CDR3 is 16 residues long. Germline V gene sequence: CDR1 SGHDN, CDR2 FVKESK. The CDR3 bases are TGTGCCAGCAGCGAAGGGGAGCCGACTAGCAACAATGAGCAGTTCTTC. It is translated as CASSEGEPTSNNEQFF.

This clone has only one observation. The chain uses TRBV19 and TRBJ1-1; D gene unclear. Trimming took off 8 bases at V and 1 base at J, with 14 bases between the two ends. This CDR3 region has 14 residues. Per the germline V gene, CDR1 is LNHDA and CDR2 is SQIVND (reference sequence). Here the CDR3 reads CASWIPGSNTEAFF. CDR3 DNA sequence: TGTGCCAGTTGGATCCCGGGATCGAACACTGAAGCTTTCTTT.

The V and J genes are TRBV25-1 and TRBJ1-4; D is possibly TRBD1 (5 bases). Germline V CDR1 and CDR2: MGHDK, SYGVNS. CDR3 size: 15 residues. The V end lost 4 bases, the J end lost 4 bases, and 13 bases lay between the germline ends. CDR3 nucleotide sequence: TGTGCCAGCAGTGTTCAAACAGGTTTTAATGAAAAACTGTTTTTT. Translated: CASSVQTGFNEKLFF.

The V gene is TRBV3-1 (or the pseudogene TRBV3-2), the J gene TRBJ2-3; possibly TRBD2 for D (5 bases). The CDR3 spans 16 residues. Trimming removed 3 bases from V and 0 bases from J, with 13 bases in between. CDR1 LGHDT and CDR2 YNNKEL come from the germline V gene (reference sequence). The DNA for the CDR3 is TGTGCCAGCAGCCATCGGAGCGGAGATAGCACAGATACGCAGTATTTT. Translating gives CASSHRSGDSTDTQYF.

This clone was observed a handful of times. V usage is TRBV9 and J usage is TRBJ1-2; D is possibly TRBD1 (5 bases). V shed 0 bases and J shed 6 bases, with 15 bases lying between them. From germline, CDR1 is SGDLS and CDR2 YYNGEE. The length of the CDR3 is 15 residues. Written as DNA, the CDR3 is TGTGCCAGCAGCGTAGCGTCGGCAGCGGGACATGGCTACACCTTC. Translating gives CASSVASAAGHGYTF.